The clone carrying this T cell receptor beta chain was seen a handful of times. The antigen is unknown. Germline is not matched at one junction end, which may reflect a read error. This sample stems from a study of beta chain features in type 1 diabetes. The entirety of the isolated RNA underwent reverse transcription, so expressed TCRB transcripts were sequenced. Generated by immunoSEQ multiplex PCR, the TCRdb table keeps only in-frame clones and is missing some. The sample has 140,000 or so clones; about 9.4% are singletons. The CDR3 loop spans 13 amino acids. Germline CDR1 reads MDHEN; CDR2 reads SYDVKM. Regarding the study as a whole: Patients with type 1 diabetes showed fewer VDJ junction insertions and more deletions. Comparison showed that naive, central memory and Treg TCRB repertoires appeared more similar among patients than among healthy donors. Moderate yet significant TCRB CDR3 shortening was seen in Type 1 diabetes patients in all four CD4+ subsets. The question of HLA type influencing TCRB rearrangement was one that remained unresolved here.

This clonotype originated in a man in his late teens or twenties in good health. Material: naive CD4+ T cells from blood. The chain couples TRBV28 to TRBJ1-5; D might be TRBD1 (6 bases). The CDR3 reads CAGRQDSNQPQHF. CDR3 sequence (DNA): TGTGCCGGCAGACAGGATAGCAATCAGCCCCAGCATTTT. Together with reference TRBV28 and TRBJ1-5, the CDR3 gives the full variable domain: DVKVTQSSRYLVKRTGEKVFLECVQDMDHENMFWYRQDPGLGLRLIYFSYDVKMKEKGDIPEGYSVSREKKERFSLILESASTNQTSMYLCAGRQDSNQPQHFGDGTRLSIL.